This TCR beta chain was captured in a study of blood T cell repertoires in COVID-19. The germline V gene has CDR1 LNHDA and CDR2 SQIVND (reference sequence). The CDR3 covers 15 residues. J lost 2 bases, V lost 3 bases, and 5 bases had no gene match. Data came from immunoSEQ multiplex PCR; TCRdb stores just in-frame clones and leaves some out. The sample shows about 440,000 clones, roughly 89% of them seen only once. The clonotype originates from a woman aged 30 to 39 with acute or convalescent COVID-19. The chain combines TRBV19 with TRBJ2-7; 9 bases match TRBD1. Material for sequencing was peripheral blood. In DNA, the CDR3 is TGTGCCAGTAGTATTGGGACAGGGCTTGCCTACGAGCAGTACTTC. Its protein is CASSIGTGLAYEQYF.